The present T cell receptor (beta chain) was sequenced within a study of blood T cell repertoires in COVID-19. Looking at the study overall: Sample material is recorded as cDNA or gDNA derived from T cells, B-cell-depleted T cells, or PBMCs.

Sequencing used immunoSEQ multiplex PCR; TCRdb keeps in-frame clones, though not all of them. The table includes approximately 210,000 clones, approximately 84% detected once. This CDR3 comprises 14 residues. Germline lookup yields CDR1 KGHDR and CDR2 SFDVKD. V shed 4 bases, J shed 7 bases, and the junction held 4 bases outside the gene matches. J is TRBJ2-2 and V is TRBV24-1; 8 positions agree with TRBD2. The TCR sequence derives from a woman aged 50 to 65 with active or convalescent COVID-19. Input material: peripheral blood. The CDR3 nucleotides read TGTGCCACCAGTGAGCGGGGGGTTAACGGGGAGCTGTTTTTT. Translation: CATSERGVNGELFF.